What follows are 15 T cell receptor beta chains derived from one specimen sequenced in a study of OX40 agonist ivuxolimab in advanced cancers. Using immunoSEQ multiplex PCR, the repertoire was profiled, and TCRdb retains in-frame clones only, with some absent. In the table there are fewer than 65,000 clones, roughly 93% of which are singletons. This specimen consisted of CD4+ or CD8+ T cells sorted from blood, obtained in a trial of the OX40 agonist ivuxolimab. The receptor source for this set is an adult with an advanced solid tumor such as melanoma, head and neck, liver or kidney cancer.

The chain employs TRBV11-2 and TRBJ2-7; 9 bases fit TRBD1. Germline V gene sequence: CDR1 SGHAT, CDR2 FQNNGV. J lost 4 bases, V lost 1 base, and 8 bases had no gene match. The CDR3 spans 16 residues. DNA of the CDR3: TGTGCCAGCAGCTTAGGAGGGGACAGGGTCATTTACGAGCAGTACTTC. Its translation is CASSLGGDRVIYEQYF.

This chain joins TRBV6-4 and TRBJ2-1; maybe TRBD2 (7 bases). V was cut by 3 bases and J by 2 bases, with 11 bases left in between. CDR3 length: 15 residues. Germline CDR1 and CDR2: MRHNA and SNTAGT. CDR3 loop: CASSDRGGPYNEQFF. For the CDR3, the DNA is TGTGCCAGCAGTGATCGCGGGGGCCCCTACAATGAGCAGTTCTTC.

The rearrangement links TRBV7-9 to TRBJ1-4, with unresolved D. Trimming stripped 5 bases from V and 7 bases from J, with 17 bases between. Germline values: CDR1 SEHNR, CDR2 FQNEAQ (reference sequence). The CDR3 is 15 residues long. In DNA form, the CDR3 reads TGTGCCAGCAGCCACCCCCACGTTGGGCGTGAAAAACTGTTTTTT. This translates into CASSHPHVGREKLFF.

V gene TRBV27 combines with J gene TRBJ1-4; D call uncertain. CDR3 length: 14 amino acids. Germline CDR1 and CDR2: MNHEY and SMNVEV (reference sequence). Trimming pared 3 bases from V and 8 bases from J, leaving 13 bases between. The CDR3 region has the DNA TGTGCCAGCAGTTTCCGGGTTGGAGGCGAAAAACTGTTTTTT. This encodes CASSFRVGGEKLFF.

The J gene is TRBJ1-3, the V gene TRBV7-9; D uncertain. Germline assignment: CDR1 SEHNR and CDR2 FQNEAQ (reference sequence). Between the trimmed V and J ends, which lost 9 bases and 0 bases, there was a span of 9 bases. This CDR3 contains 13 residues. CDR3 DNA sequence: TGTGCCAGGACGGAGAGCTCTGGAAACACCATATATTTT. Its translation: CARTESSGNTIYF.

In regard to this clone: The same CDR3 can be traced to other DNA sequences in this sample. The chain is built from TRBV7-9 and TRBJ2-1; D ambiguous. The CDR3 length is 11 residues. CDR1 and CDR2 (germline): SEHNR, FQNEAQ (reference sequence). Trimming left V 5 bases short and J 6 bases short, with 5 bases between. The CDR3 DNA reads TGTGCCAGCAGCCCCGTCAATGAGCAGTTCTTC. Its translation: CASSPVNEQFF.

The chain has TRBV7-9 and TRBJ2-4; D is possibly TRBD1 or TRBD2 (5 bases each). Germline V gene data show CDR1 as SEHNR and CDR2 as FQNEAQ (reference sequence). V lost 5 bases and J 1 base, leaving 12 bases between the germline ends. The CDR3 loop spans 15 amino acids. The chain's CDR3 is CASSPAWGAKNIQYF. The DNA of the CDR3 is TGTGCCAGCAGCCCAGCTTGGGGGGCCAAAAACATTCAGTACTTC.

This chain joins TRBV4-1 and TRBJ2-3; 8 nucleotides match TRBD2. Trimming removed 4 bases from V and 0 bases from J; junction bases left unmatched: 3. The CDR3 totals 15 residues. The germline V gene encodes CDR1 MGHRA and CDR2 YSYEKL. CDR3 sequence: CASSRTSGSTDTQYF. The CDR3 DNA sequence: TGCGCCAGCAGCCGTACTAGCGGTAGCACAGATACGCAGTATTTT.

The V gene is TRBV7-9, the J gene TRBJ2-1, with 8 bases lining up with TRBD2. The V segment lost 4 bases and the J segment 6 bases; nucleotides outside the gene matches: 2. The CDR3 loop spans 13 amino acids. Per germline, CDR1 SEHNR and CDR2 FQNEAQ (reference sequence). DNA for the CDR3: TGTGCCAGCAGCTCTGGACTAGCCAATGAGCAGTTCTTC. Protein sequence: CASSSGLANEQFF.

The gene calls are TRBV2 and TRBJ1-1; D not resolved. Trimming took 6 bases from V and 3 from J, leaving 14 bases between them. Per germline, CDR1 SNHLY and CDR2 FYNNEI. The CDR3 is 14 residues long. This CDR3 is CASSERKRDTEAFF. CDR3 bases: TGTGCCAGCAGCGAACGTAAGAGGGACACTGAAGCTTTCTTT.

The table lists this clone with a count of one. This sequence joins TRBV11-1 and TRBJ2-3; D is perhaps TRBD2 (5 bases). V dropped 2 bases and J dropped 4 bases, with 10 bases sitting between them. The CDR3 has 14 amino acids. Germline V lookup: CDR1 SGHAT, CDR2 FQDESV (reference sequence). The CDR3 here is CASSLFSGSDTQYF. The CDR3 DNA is TGTGCCAGCAGCTTATTCAGCGGCTCAGATACGCAGTATTTT.

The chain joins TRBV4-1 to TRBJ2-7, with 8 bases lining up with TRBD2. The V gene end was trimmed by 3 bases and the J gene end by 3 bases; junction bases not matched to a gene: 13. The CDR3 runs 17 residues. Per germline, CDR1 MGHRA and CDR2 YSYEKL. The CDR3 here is CASSHRYPGTSHYEQYF. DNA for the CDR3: TGCGCCAGCAGCCACCGGTACCCCGGGACTAGTCACTACGAGCAGTACTTC.

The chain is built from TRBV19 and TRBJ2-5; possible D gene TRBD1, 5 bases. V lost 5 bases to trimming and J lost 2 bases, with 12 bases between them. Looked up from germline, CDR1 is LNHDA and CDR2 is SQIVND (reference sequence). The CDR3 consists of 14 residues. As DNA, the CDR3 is TGTGCCAGTAGTGCGTCACAGGTTCAAGAGACCCAGTACTTC. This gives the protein CASSASQVQETQYF.

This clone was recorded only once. Here the CDR3 DNA reads TGTGCCAGCGGGACGGGGACCTACGAGCAGTACTTC. Protein product: CASGTGTYEQYF. The chain has TRBV9 and TRBJ2-7; possibly TRBD1 or TRBD2 for D (5 bases each). The CDR3 is 12 amino acids. V gave up 7 bases and J gave up 2 bases, with 10 bases separating them. CDR1 and CDR2 (germline): SGDLS, YYNGEE.

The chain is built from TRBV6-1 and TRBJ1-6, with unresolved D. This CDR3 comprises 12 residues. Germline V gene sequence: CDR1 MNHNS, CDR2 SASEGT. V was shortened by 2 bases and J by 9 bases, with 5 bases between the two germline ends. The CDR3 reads CASSESSSPLHF. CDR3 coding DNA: TGTGCCAGCAGTGAATCTAGTTCACCCCTCCACTTT.